One sample yielded the 32 T cell receptor beta chains listed below, sequenced in a study of T cell responses to AZD1222 COVID-19 vaccine. Profiling relied on immunoSEQ multiplex PCR, and the TCRdb table lists in-frame clones only, not all of them. The sample records approximately 88,000 clones, approximately 90% being singletons. The sample here was peripheral blood, taken 28 days after the second AZD1222 dose. These receptors were taken from an adult who received the AZD1222 COVID-19 vaccine.

V usage is TRBV5-1 and J usage is TRBJ1-1; D might be TRBD1 (5 bases). The V gene lost 3 bases and the J gene lost 5 bases, with 23 bases spanning the gap. This CDR3 contains 17 residues. The germline CDR1 and CDR2 sequences are SGHRS and YFSETQ. CDR3 region: CASSSGNPGVIRTEAFF. The CDR3 bases are TGCGCCAGCAGCTCAGGGAACCCCGGAGTTATAAGGACTGAAGCTTTCTTT.

The CDR3 sequence: CVTLGDSNQPQHF. The CDR3 DNA follows: TGTGTCACGTTAGGGGATAGCAATCAGCCCCAGCATTTT. The genes are TRBV6-5 and TRBJ1-5, with D possibly being TRBD1 (5 bases). Germline-derived CDR1 and CDR2 are MNHEY and SVGAGI. This CDR3 is 13 amino acids long.

This clone was picked up one time. The chain combines TRBV6-5 with TRBJ1-3, with D maybe TRBD1 (6 bases). Trimming pared 6 bases from V and 0 bases from J, leaving 12 bases between. Germline CDR1 is MNHEY and CDR2 is SVGAGI. The CDR3 is made up of 15 amino acids. For the CDR3, the DNA is TGTGCCAGCAGGAGGGACAACAACTCTGGAAACACCATATATTTT. Amino acids: CASRRDNNSGNTIYF.

The J gene is TRBJ2-7, the V gene TRBV6-1; 12 positions agree with TRBD1. The CDR3 totals 15 residues. Germline V lookup: CDR1 MNHNS, CDR2 SASEGT. J lost 0 bases, V lost 3 bases, and 0 bases had no gene match. DNA for the CDR3: TGTGCCAGCAGTGAGGGACAGGGGGCCTCCTACGAGCAGTACTTC. It is translated as CASSEGQGASYEQYF.

This sequence joins TRBV7-8 and TRBJ1-2; the D is unclear. V lost 3 bases to trimming and J lost 4 bases, with 9 bases between them. The CDR3 is 13 amino acids. Germline V gene sequence: CDR1 SGHVS, CDR2 FQNEAQ. This chain's CDR3 is CASSFETSYGYTF. For the CDR3, the DNA is TGTGCCAGCAGCTTCGAGACCAGCTATGGCTACACCTTC.

This clone was detected once. The rearrangement links TRBV7-9 to TRBJ1-1, with TRBD1 matching over 10 bases. The V gene's germline CDR1 is SEHNR and CDR2 FQNEAQ (reference sequence). The CDR3 spans 15 residues. The junction had 2 bases not matched to a gene; V was cut back by 1 base and J by 3 bases. The CDR3 sequence: CASSLGQGAYTEAFF. CDR3 DNA sequence: TGTGCCAGCAGCTTAGGACAGGGGGCATACACTGAAGCTTTCTTT.

V and J are TRBV7-8 and TRBJ2-7; D may be TRBD1 or TRBD2 (5 bases each). Trimming took off 7 bases at V and 0 bases at J, with 16 bases between the two ends. This CDR3 has 15 residues. The germline gives CDR1 SGHVS, CDR2 FQNEAQ. CDR3 coding DNA: TGTGCCAGCACCATACCCGGGGCCCGCTCCTACGAGCAGTACTTC. It encodes CASTIPGARSYEQYF. The complete variable domain, with remaining parts taken from reference TRBV7-8 and TRBJ2-7, reads GAGVSQSPRYKVAKRGQDVALRCDPISGHVSLFWYQQALGQGPEFLTYFQNEAQLDKSGLPSDRFFAERPEGSVSTLKIQRTQQEDSAVYLCASTIPGARSYEQYFGPGTRLTVT.

The CDR3 coding sequence is TGCGCCAGCAGTGTACAGACTGATAGCTCTGGAAACACCATATATTTT. Amino acid sequence: CASSVQTDSSGNTIYF. This chain uses TRBV10-1 with TRBJ1-3; D ambiguous. The germline CDR1 and CDR2 sequences are WNHNN and SYGVQD (reference sequence). V was clipped by 4 bases and J by 0 bases, with 13 bases between them. The CDR3 contains 16 residues.

This chain joins TRBV7-9 and TRBJ1-2; no clear D gene. V was clipped by 3 bases and J by 5 bases, with 7 bases between them. The CDR3 covers 12 residues. Looked up from germline, CDR1 is SEHNR and CDR2 is FQNEAQ (reference sequence). The CDR3 region has the DNA TGTGCCAGCAGCTTGGTAGGGTATGGCTACACCTTC. Amino acid sequence: CASSLVGYGYTF.

This CDR3 is CASSQASGGWGPNEKLFF. Written as DNA, the CDR3 is TGTGCCAGCAGCCAAGCCTCAGGGGGCTGGGGTCCTAATGAAAAACTGTTTTTT. This chain joins TRBV7-9 and TRBJ1-4, with TRBD1 matching 8 bases. With 5 bases clipped from V and 3 bases from J, the junction kept 14 bases outside the gene matches. The germline gives CDR1 SEHNR, CDR2 FQNEAQ (reference sequence). This CDR3 has 18 amino acids.

The chain employs TRBV24-1 and TRBJ1-2; TRBD1 might be the D (5 bases). This CDR3 is built from 17 residues. Trimming left V 3 bases short and J 4 bases short, with 20 bases between. Germline V gene sequence: CDR1 KGHDR, CDR2 SFDVKD. In DNA, the CDR3 is TGTGCCACCAGTGATCCCCGGGGGTTCGCTAACGGCTATGGCTACACCTTC. Its protein product is CATSDPRGFANGYGYTF.

The rearrangement joins TRBV10-3 to TRBJ1-4; D not resolved. Germline V CDR1 and CDR2: ENHRY, SYGVKD. Trimming took 0 bases from V and 5 from J, leaving 7 bases between them. The CDR3 extends over 14 amino acids. CDR3 DNA: TGTGCCATCAGTGAGTCGGGTCCGAATGAAAAACTGTTTTTT. The encoded protein is CAISESGPNEKLFF.

The rearrangement links TRBV5-1 to TRBJ1-5; no clear D gene. The CDR3 runs 14 residues. Trimming shortened V by 3 bases and J by 3 bases, and 10 bases separated the two germline ends. The V gene's germline CDR1 is SGHRS and CDR2 YFSETQ. The CDR3: CASSSTPYNQPQHF. The CDR3 region has the DNA TGCGCCAGCAGCTCGACACCATACAATCAGCCCCAGCATTTT.

V and J are TRBV4-3 and TRBJ2-3; 7 bases match TRBD2. Losses at the gene ends were 6 bases for V and 1 base for J; bases not matched to a gene: 7. CDR1 and CDR2 from the germline V gene are LGHNA and YSLEER. The length of the CDR3 is 15 residues. The CDR3: CASRAGDFGTDTQYF. The CDR3 DNA follows: TGCGCCAGCAGGGCGGGGGATTTTGGCACAGATACGCAGTATTTT.

V gene TRBV28 combines with J gene TRBJ1-3; unclear D gene. Germline-derived CDR1 and CDR2 are MDHEN and SYDVKM. V was pared by 5 bases and J by 3 bases, with 17 bases between. CDR3 length: 16 amino acids. The CDR3 protein is CASSLGRHLGGNTIYF. Written as DNA, the CDR3 is TGTGCCAGCAGTCTTGGCCGTCACTTAGGTGGAAACACCATATATTTT.

The rearrangement uses TRBV5-8 and TRBJ2-2; maybe TRBD2 (7 bases). The CDR3 contains 16 residues. V lost 1 base to trimming and J lost 4 bases, with 14 bases between them. From germline, CDR1 is SGHTS and CDR2 YDEGEE. The CDR3 coding sequence is TGTGCCAGCAGCTTGCGTCGAGGGGGGGCCACCGGGGAGCTGTTTTTT. As protein: CASSLRRGGATGELFF.

The chain uses TRBV10-3 and TRBJ2-2; 11 bases match TRBD1. Trimming cost V 6 bases and J 6 bases; bases outside gene matches: 9. This CDR3 contains 16 residues. The germline CDR1 and CDR2 sequences are ENHRY and SYGVKD. CDR3 sequence reads: CAISRNPGQGAGELFF. DNA for the CDR3: TGTGCCATCAGCCGAAACCCGGGACAGGGGGCCGGGGAGCTGTTTTTT.

The genes are TRBV28 and TRBJ2-7, with D perhaps TRBD1 or TRBD2 (5 bases each). V was trimmed by 6 bases and J by 3 bases, leaving 18 bases between them. Germline V gives CDR1 MDHEN, CDR2 SYDVKM. The CDR3 is 15 amino acids. The CDR3 bases are TGTGCCAGCAGACACCGGGACGGCAAGGGCTACGAGCAGTACTTC. Amino acid sequence: CASRHRDGKGYEQYF.

The V and J genes are TRBV6-2 or TRBV6-3 and TRBJ1-6; 9 bases map to TRBD1. The germline V gene encodes CDR1 MNHEY and CDR2 SVGEGT. V trimming: 6 bases; J trimming: 12 bases; junction bases outside the gene matches: 9. The CDR3 runs 14 residues. The CDR3 DNA reads TGTGCCAGCAGGCCTACAGGGGGCGAGAAACCCCTCCACTTT. Translated: CASRPTGGEKPLHF.

V and J are TRBV13 and TRBJ1-1; D is possibly TRBD1 (5 bases). The germline V gene has CDR1 PRHDT and CDR2 FYEKMQ (reference sequence). Deletions cut 1 base from V and 4 bases from J, with 13 bases between. CDR3 length equals 15 residues. In DNA, the CDR3 is TGTGCCAGCAGCTTAGACGGGGCGCGGGGCACTGAAGCTTTCTTT. Its protein is CASSLDGARGTEAFF.

The chain combines TRBV19 with TRBJ1-4; unclear D gene. CDR1 is LNHDA, CDR2 SQIVND, per germline (reference sequence). Trimming took 5 bases from V and 2 from J, leaving 9 bases between them. The CDR3 length is 14 residues. CDR3 amino acids: CASSPMATNEKLFF. As DNA, the CDR3 is TGTGCCAGTAGTCCCATGGCGACTAATGAAAAACTGTTTTTT.

This sequence joins TRBV30 and TRBJ2-3; TRBD1 matches 9 bases. Germline trimming cut 4 bases from V and 2 bases from J; bases unmatched to any gene: 16. Germline V CDR1 and CDR2: GTSNPN, SVGIG (reference sequence). This CDR3 spans 18 amino acids. For the CDR3, the DNA is TGTGCCTGGAATTACCCCAATAAGGGACAGGGTTCCACAGATACGCAGTATTTT. It specifies CAWNYPNKGQGSTDTQYF.

The genes are TRBV27 and TRBJ2-6; D gene unclear. The V gene's germline CDR1 is MNHEY and CDR2 SMNVEV (reference sequence). The germline V and J ends were trimmed by 8 bases and 2 bases, with 7 bases remaining between them. The CDR3 is 13 residues long. The CDR3 DNA reads as TGTGCCAGCTCTTTAACTGGGGCCAACGTCCTGACTTTC. This encodes CASSLTGANVLTF.

The V gene is TRBV7-2, the J gene TRBJ2-7; perhaps TRBD2 as D (5 bases). V lost 1 base and J 2 bases, leaving 12 bases between the germline ends. The germline V gene has CDR1 SGHTA and CDR2 FQGNSA. The CDR3 loop spans 15 amino acids. The CDR3: CASSLEDLPPYEQYF. The DNA for the CDR3 is TGTGCCAGCAGCTTAGAGGACTTACCCCCCTACGAGCAGTACTTC.

The chain is built from TRBV5-1 and TRBJ1-2, with D uncertain. Germline CDR1 SGHRS, CDR2 YFSETQ. This CDR3 is built from 14 residues. With 0 bases removed from V and 11 bases from J, the gap between germline ends came to 17 bases. In DNA, the CDR3 is TGCGCCAGCAGCTTGGGGGGAGAGCCCCCTGGGTACACCTTC. This codes for CASSLGGEPPGYTF. The whole variable domain, remainder taken from reference TRBV5-1 and TRBJ1-2, is KAGVTQTPRYLIKTRGQQVTLSCSPISGHRSVSWYQQTPGQGLQFLFEYFSETQRNKGNFPGRFSGRQFSNSRSEMNVSTLELGDSALYLCASSLGGEPPGYTFGSGTRLTVV.

As concerns this clone: Other DNA sequences within the sample encode an identical CDR3. The gene calls are TRBV2 and TRBJ1-1; D not certain. Between the trimmed V and J ends, which lost 4 bases and 0 bases, there was a span of 6 bases. The CDR3 contains 13 residues. From germline, CDR1 is SNHLY and CDR2 FYNNEI. CDR3 DNA sequence: TGTGCCAGCAGTGGGCAGATGAACACTGAAGCTTTCTTT. Protein: CASSGQMNTEAFF.

This rearrangement joins TRBV19 to TRBJ1-1; D gene ambiguous. Between the trimmed V and J ends, which lost 4 bases and 0 bases, there was a span of 6 bases. This CDR3 spans 13 amino acids. CDR1 is LNHDA, CDR2 SQIVND, per germline (reference sequence). The CDR3 loop is CASSTVLNTEAFF. CDR3 bases: TGTGCCAGTAGTACTGTCTTGAACACTGAAGCTTTCTTT.

The chain is built from TRBV28 and TRBJ1-5, with unresolved D. The CDR3 length is 15 residues. Germline assignment: CDR1 MDHEN and CDR2 SYDVKM. Trimming took off 4 bases at V and 7 bases at J, with 17 bases between the two ends. The CDR3 reads CASSSLRQFGQPQHF. The DNA of the CDR3 is TGTGCCAGCAGTTCGCTTAGACAATTTGGACAGCCCCAGCATTTT.

V gene TRBV10-3 combines with J gene TRBJ2-7, with 11 bases identical to TRBD1. The CDR3 contains 15 residues. With V trimmed by 3 bases and J by 2 bases, 3 bases remained unmatched. Germline lookup yields CDR1 ENHRY and CDR2 SYGVKD. Here the CDR3 reads CAISEGQGATYEQYF. Written as DNA, the CDR3 is TGTGCCATCAGTGAAGGACAGGGGGCCACCTACGAGCAGTACTTC.

The rearrangement uses TRBV4-1 and TRBJ2-3; perhaps TRBD2 as D (6 bases). CDR3 size: 16 residues. The V gene's germline CDR1 is MGHRA and CDR2 YSYEKL. V was trimmed by 0 bases and J by 1 base, leaving 11 bases between them. CDR3 protein: CASSQDMGGRTDTQYF. The DNA for the CDR3 is TGCGCCAGCAGCCAAGATATGGGGGGACGCACAGATACGCAGTATTTT.

This rearrangement joins TRBV4-2 to TRBJ1-4; 8 bases match TRBD1. V lost 4 bases to trimming and J lost 7 bases; unmatched junction nucleotides: 5. CDR3 length equals 14 residues. Germline CDR1 is LGHNA and CDR2 is YNFKEQ. The CDR3 sequence: CASSPPDRVEKLFF. CDR3 nucleotides: TGTGCCAGCAGCCCCCCGGACAGGGTTGAAAAACTGTTTTTT.

The chain is built from TRBV11-2 and TRBJ2-7; the match to TRBD1 covers 9 bases. Germline V gene lookup returns CDR1 SGHAT and CDR2 FQNNGV. The CDR3 runs 15 residues. Trimming cost V 10 bases and J 3 bases; bases outside gene matches: 13. The DNA for the CDR3 is TGTGCCACACGTTACCCTGGGACAGGGAACTACGAGCAGTACTTC. Protein sequence: CATRYPGTGNYEQYF.